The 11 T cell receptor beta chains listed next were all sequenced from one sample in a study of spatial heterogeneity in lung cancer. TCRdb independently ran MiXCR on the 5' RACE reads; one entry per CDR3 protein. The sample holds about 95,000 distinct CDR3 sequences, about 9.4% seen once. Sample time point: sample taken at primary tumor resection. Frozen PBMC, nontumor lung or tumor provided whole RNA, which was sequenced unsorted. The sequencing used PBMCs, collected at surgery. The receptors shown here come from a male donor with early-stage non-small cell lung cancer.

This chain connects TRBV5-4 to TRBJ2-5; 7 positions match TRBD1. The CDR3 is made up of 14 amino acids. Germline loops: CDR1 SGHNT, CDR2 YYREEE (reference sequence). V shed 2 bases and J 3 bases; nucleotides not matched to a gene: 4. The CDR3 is CASSLSGTEETQYF. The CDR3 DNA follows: TGTGCCAGCAGCTTATCCGGGACAGAAGAGACCCAGTACTTC.

The CDR3 nucleotides are TGTGCCAGCAGCTTAGAGGCCCATGGCCGACTAAGCACAGATACGCAGTATTTT. It translates to CASSLEAHGRLSTDTQYF. The chain links TRBV7-2 to TRBJ2-3; perhaps TRBD2 as D (5 bases). Trimming pared 1 base from V and 0 bases from J, leaving 17 bases between. Per the germline V gene, CDR1 is SGHTA and CDR2 is FQGNSA. The CDR3 has 18 residues. The variable domain in full, completed from reference TRBV7-2 and TRBJ2-3, reads GAGVSQSPSNKVTEKGKDVELRCDPISGHTALYWYRQSLGQGLEFLIYFQGNSAPDKSGLPSDRFSAERTGGSVSTLTIQRTQQEDSAVYLCASSLEAHGRLSTDTQYFGPGTRLTVL.

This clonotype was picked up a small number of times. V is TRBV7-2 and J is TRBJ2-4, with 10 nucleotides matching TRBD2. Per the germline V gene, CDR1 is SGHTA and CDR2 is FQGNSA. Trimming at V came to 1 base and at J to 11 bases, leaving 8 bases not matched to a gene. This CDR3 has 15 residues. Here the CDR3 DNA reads TGTGCCAGCAGCTTAGTTCTAGCGGGGGATATAGTTCAGTACTTC. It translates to CASSLVLAGDIVQYF.

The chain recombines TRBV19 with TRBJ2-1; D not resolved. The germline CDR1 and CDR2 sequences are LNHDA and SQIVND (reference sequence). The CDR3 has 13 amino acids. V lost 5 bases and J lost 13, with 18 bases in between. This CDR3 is CASSSSLSGSQFF. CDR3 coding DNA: TGTGCCAGTAGTTCCTCACTATCTGGGTCACAGTTCTTC.

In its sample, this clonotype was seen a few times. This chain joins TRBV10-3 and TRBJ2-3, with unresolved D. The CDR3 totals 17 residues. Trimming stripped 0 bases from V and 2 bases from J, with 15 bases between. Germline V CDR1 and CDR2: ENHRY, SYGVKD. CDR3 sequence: CAISESKGGGATDTQYF. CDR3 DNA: TGTGCCATCAGTGAGTCGAAGGGTGGCGGAGCCACAGATACGCAGTATTTT.

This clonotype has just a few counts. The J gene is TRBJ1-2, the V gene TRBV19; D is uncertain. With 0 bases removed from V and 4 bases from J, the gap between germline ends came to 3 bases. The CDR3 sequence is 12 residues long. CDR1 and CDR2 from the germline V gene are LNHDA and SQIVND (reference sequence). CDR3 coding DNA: TGTGCCAGTAGTATAGACGGCTATGGCTACACCTTC. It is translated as CASSIDGYGYTF.

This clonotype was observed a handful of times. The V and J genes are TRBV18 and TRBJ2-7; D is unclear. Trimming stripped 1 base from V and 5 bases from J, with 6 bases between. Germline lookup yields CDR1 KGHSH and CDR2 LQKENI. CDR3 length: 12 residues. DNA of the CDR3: TGTGCCAGCTCACCACTGGGCGACGAGCAGTACTTC. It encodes CASSPLGDEQYF. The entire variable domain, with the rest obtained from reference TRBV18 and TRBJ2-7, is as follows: NAGVMQNPRHLVRRRGQEARLRCSPMKGHSHVYWYRQLPEEGLKFMVYLQKENIIDESGMPKERFSAEFPKEGPSILRIQQVVRGDSAAYFCASSPLGDEQYFGPGTRLTVT.

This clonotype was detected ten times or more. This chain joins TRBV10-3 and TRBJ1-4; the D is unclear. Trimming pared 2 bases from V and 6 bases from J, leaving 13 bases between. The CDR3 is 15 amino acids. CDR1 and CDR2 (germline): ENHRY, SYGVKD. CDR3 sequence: CAISETRNPHEKLFF. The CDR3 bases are TGTGCCATCAGTGAGACCCGAAACCCCCATGAAAAACTGTTTTTT.

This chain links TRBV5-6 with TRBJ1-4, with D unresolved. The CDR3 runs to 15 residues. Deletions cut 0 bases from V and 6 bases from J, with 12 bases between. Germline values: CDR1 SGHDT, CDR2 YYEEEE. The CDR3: CASSLVGREDEKLFF. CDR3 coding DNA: TGTGCCAGCAGCTTGGTGGGGAGGGAAGATGAAAAACTGTTTTTT. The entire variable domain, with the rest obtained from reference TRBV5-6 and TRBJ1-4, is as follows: DAGVTQSPTHLIKTRGQQVTLRCSPKSGHDTVSWYQQALGQGPQFIFQYYEEEERQRGNFPDRFSGHQFPNYSSELNVNALLLGDSALYLCASSLVGREDEKLFFGSGTQLSVL.

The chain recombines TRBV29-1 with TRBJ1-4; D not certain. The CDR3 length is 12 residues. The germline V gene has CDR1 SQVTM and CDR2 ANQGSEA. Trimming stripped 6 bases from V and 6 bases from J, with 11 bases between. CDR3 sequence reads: CSVGSLDEKLFF. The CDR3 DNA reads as TGCAGCGTAGGATCCCTGGATGAAAAACTGTTTTTT.

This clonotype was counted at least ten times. The CDR3 spells CASRGGPGKPQHF. The CDR3 nucleotides are TGTGCCAGCCGCGGGGGGCCAGGGAAGCCCCAGCATTTT. The V call is TRBV6-5, the J call TRBJ1-5; a possible D gene is TRBD1 (6 bases). From germline, CDR1 is MNHEY and CDR2 SVGAGI. The length of the CDR3 is 13 residues. Trimming removed 8 bases at V and 8 bases at J, with 16 bases between.